This TCR beta chain is drawn from a study of T cell changes during pregnancy in multiple sclerosis. The table came from immunoSEQ multiplex PCR; TCRdb's copy has only in-frame clones and leaves some out. The top ten clones hold more than 0.95% of a sample with tens of thousands of clones, around 96% of them seen once. V gave up 5 bases and J gave up 10 bases; unmatched junction bases: 11. CDR1 and CDR2 (germline): SGHDN, FVKESK. The CDR3 is made up of 13 amino acids. The sample here was peripheral blood, taken in the second trimester of pregnancy. The TCR was taken from a female donor with multiple sclerosis, enrolled in a pregnancy study. The genes are TRBV14 and TRBJ2-7; the match to TRBD2 covers 7 bases. CDR3 nucleotides: TGTGCCAGCAGCACCGGGACTACGGCGAAACAGTACTTC. It yields the protein CASSTGTTAKQYF.